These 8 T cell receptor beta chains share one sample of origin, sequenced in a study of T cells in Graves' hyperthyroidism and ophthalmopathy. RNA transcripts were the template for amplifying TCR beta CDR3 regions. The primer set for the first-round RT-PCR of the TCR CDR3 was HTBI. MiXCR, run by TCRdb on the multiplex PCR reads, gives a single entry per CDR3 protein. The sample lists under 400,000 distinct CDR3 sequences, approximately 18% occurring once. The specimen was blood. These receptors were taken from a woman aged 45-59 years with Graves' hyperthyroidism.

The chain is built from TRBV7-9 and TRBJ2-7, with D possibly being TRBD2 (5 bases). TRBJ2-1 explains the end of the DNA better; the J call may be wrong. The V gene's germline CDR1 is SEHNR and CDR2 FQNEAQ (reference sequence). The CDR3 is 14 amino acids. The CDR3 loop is CASSLVSRDYEQFF. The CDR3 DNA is TGTGCCAGCAGCTTAGTATCGCGAGACTACGAGCAGTTCTTC.

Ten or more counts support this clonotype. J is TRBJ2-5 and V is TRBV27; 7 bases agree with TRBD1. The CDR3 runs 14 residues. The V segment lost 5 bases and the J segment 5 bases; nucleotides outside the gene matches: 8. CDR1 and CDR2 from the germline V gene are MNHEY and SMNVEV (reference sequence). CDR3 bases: TGTGCCAGCAGTGAACCCGGGACAGTCGAGACCCAGTACTTC. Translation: CASSEPGTVETQYF.

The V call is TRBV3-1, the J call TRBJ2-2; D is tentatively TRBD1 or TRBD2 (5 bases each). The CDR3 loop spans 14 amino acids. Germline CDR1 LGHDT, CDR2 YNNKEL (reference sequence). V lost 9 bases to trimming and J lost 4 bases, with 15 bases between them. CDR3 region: CASRDHQITGELFF. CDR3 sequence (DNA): TGTGCCAGTAGGGACCATCAGATCACCGGGGAGCTGTTTTTT.

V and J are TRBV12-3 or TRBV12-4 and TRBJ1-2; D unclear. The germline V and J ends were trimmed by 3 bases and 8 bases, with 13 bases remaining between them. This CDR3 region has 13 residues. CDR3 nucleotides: TGTGCCAGCAGTTTGGGTGGAGATAGGGGCTACACCTTC. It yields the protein CASSLGGDRGYTF.

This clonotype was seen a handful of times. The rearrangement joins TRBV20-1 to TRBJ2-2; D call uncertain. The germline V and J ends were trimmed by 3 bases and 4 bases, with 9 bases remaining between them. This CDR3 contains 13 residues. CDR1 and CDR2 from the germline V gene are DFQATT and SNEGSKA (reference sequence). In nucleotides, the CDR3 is TGCAGTGCTAGGATCCGTGGCACCGGGGAGCTGTTTTTT. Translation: CSARIRGTGELFF.

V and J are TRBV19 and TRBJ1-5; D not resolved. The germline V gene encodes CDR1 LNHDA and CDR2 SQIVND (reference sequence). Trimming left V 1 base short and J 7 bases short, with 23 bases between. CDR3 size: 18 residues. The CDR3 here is CASSIVGPLGPVDQPQHF. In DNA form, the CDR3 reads TGTGCCAGTAGTATAGTGGGCCCTCTGGGCCCGGTGGACCAGCCCCAGCATTTT.

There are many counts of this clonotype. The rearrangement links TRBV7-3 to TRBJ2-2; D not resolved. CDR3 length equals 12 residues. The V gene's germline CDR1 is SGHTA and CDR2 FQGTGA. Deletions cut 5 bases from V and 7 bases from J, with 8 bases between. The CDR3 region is CASSRYGGELFF. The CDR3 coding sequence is TGTGCCAGCAGCCGTTACGGCGGGGAGCTGTTTTTT.

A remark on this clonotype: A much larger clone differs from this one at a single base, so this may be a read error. For the CDR3, the DNA is TGTGCCAGCAGCTTAGGAGCGACTTCGAACAATGAGCAGTACTTC. Amino acid sequence: CASSLGATSNNEQYF. V and J are TRBV7-2 and TRBJ2-1, with D unclear. The DNA end favors TRBJ2-7, so the J call may be wrong. CDR1 and CDR2 (germline): SGHTA, FQGNSA. The CDR3 sequence is 15 residues long.